The 17 T cell receptor beta chains given below trace back to one sample, sequenced in a study of T cell responses to AZD1222 COVID-19 vaccine. The data were produced by immunoSEQ multiplex PCR, yet TCRdb's version contains in-frame clones alone and is incomplete. The sample contains 95,000 to 100,000 clones, more than 90% of which appear only once. The source was peripheral blood, collected on day 0 of AZD1222 vaccination. These receptors were obtained from an adult in good health.

The chain carries TRBV19 and TRBJ2-1, with 12 bases that match TRBD2. The V gene end was trimmed by 9 bases and the J gene end by 8 bases; junction bases not matched to a gene: 8. The CDR3 has 14 residues. Germline V gene sequence: CDR1 LNHDA, CDR2 SQIVND (reference sequence). CDR3 DNA sequence: TGTGCCAGCCGACTAGCGGGAGACAGATATGAGCAGTTCTTC. This codes for CASRLAGDRYEQFF.

This chain connects TRBV2 to TRBJ1-1, with TRBD1 identical over 10 bases. CDR1 is SNHLY and CDR2 is FYNNEI in the germline V gene. Trimming removed 8 bases from V and 8 bases from J; junction bases left unmatched: 11. The CDR3 runs 14 residues. The CDR3 nucleotides read TGTGCCAGCTGCGGACAGGGGGTTCGAACGGAAGCTTTCTTT. Translating it yields CASCGQGVRTEAFF.

This clone occurred once. For the CDR3, the DNA is TGCAGCGTGGACAGGGGGTTGAACACTGAAGCTTTCTTT. Translation gives CSVDRGLNTEAFF. This chain links TRBV29-1 with TRBJ1-1; 10 nucleotides agree with TRBD1. Germline V gene lookup returns CDR1 SQVTM and CDR2 ANQGSEA. J was trimmed by 0 bases and V by 6 bases; bases with no gene match: 1. The CDR3 runs to 13 residues.

The chain has TRBV5-6 and TRBJ1-6; the D gene is possibly TRBD1 (5 bases). The CDR3 length is 16 residues. Germline CDR1 is SGHDT and CDR2 is YYEEEE. Between the trimmed V and J ends, which lost 4 bases and 6 bases, there was a span of 17 bases. Here the CDR3 reads CASSPTGTLGNSPLHF. CDR3 DNA: TGTGCCAGCAGCCCGACCGGGACCCTTGGTAATTCACCCCTCCACTTT.

The genes are TRBV12-3 or TRBV12-4 and TRBJ1-3; TRBD1 is a possible D gene (5 bases). With 6 bases removed from V and 7 bases from J, the gap between germline ends came to 13 bases. The CDR3 consists of 13 residues. CDR3 bases: TGTGCCAGCAGCCCAAGTCCAGGGAACACCATATATTTT. As protein: CASSPSPGNTIYF.

This chain joins TRBV6-1 and TRBJ1-5, with D possibly TRBD1 on 5 matching bases. V was trimmed by 2 bases and J by 1 base, leaving 15 bases between them. The CDR3 totals 17 residues. Germline lookup yields CDR1 MNHNS and CDR2 SASEGT. The CDR3 sequence is CASSERGQPRSNQPQHF. In DNA, the CDR3 is TGTGCCAGCAGTGAAAGGGGTCAACCTCGGAGCAATCAGCCCCAGCATTTT.

The count of this clone is one. The chain combines TRBV7-9 with TRBJ1-5; D not resolved. The CDR3 length is 14 residues. CDR1 and CDR2 (germline): SEHNR, FQNEAQ (reference sequence). With 5 bases removed from V and 4 bases from J, the gap between germline ends came to 12 bases. The CDR3 loop reads CASSQDGVNQPQHF. The CDR3 DNA sequence: TGTGCCAGCAGCCAAGACGGGGTAAATCAGCCCCAGCATTTT.

The chain uses TRBV28 and TRBJ1-5; D call uncertain. The CDR3 consists of 15 residues. Germline V CDR1 and CDR2: MDHEN, SYDVKM. Trimming removed 4 bases at V and 0 bases at J, with 10 bases between. CDR3 protein: CASSSSGSSNQPQHF. The CDR3 nucleotides are TGTGCCAGCAGTTCCAGCGGCAGTAGCAATCAGCCCCAGCATTTT.

A word on this clone: The sample has other DNA sequences that encode this CDR3 too. The rearrangement joins TRBV2 to TRBJ1-5, with D hard to call. The V end lost 0 bases, the J end lost 0 bases, and 6 bases lay between the germline ends. The germline V gene encodes CDR1 SNHLY and CDR2 FYNNEI. The CDR3 runs 15 residues. CDR3 DNA: TGTGCCAGCAGTGAAGCCCAGGTTAGCAATCAGCCCCAGCATTTT. This gives the protein CASSEAQVSNQPQHF.

This clone was found a few times. V is TRBV7-8 and J is TRBJ1-1, with TRBD1 identical over 8 bases. Germline V gene data show CDR1 as SGHVS and CDR2 as FQNEAQ. This CDR3 comprises 14 residues. Trimming took 6 bases from V and 2 from J; bases not matched to a gene: 5. The CDR3 loop is CASSRDRGNTEAFF. DNA of the CDR3: TGTGCCAGCAGTAGAGACAGGGGAAACACTGAAGCTTTCTTT.

This sequence joins TRBV28 and TRBJ2-5; 7 bases are a match to TRBD2. Germline V gene sequence: CDR1 MDHEN, CDR2 SYDVKM. The trim removed 5 bases at V and 2 bases at J, leaving 2 bases unmatched. The CDR3 sequence is 13 residues long. CDR3 sequence: CASSIAGQETQYF. The CDR3 nucleotides are TGTGCCAGCAGTATAGCGGGTCAAGAGACCCAGTACTTC. Filled out from reference TRBV28 and TRBJ2-5, the complete variable domain reads DVKVTQSSRYLVKRTGEKVFLECVQDMDHENMFWYRQDPGLGLRLIYFSYDVKMKEKGDIPEGYSVSREKKERFSLILESASTNQTSMYLCASSIAGQETQYFGPGTRLLVL.

The rearrangement uses TRBV6-5 and TRBJ1-6, with 7 bases that match TRBD1. Germline V CDR1 and CDR2: MNHEY, SVGAGI. J gave up 6 bases and V 6 bases, and 8 bases lay outside the gene matches. The CDR3 sequence is 15 residues long. The CDR3 region is CASRGTEYTNSPLHF. For the CDR3, the DNA is TGTGCCAGCAGAGGGACAGAATATACTAATTCACCCCTCCACTTT.

This clone was seen more than once but under ten times. The genes are TRBV27 and TRBJ1-1; a weak D match, TRBD1 (5 bases). Per germline, CDR1 MNHEY and CDR2 SMNVEV (reference sequence). This CDR3 has 14 amino acids. V shed 5 bases and J shed 6 bases, with 16 bases lying between them. DNA for the CDR3: TGTGCCAGCAGTCCTATACTGGGGACGCCTGAAGCTTTCTTT. It is translated as CASSPILGTPEAFF.

The rearrangement uses TRBV27 and TRBJ2-3; D call uncertain. CDR1 MNHEY and CDR2 SMNVEV come from the germline V gene (reference sequence). Trimming pared 0 bases from V and 2 bases from J, leaving 15 bases between. CDR3 length equals 17 residues. CDR3 DNA: TGTGCCAGCAGTTTATCCGCAATATCATCACACACAGATACGCAGTATTTT. Amino acids: CASSLSAISSHTDTQYF.

V gene TRBV7-9 combines with J gene TRBJ2-7, with 10 nucleotides matching TRBD1. V shed 4 bases and J 1 base; nucleotides not matched to a gene: 4. The CDR3 extends over 15 amino acids. Germline V gives CDR1 SEHNR, CDR2 FQNEAQ (reference sequence). Here the CDR3 DNA reads TGTGCCAGCAGCTACCGGGACAGGGGATCCTACGAGCAGTACTTC. It yields the protein CASSYRDRGSYEQYF.

The V and J genes are TRBV19 and TRBJ1-5; 7 bases map to TRBD1. The CDR3 totals 16 residues. The germline V gene encodes CDR1 LNHDA and CDR2 SQIVND (reference sequence). V lost 0 bases and J lost 4; bases outside the gene matches: 6. CDR3 protein: CASSIERQGGNQPQHF. The CDR3 DNA reads TGTGCCAGTAGTATAGAGCGACAGGGAGGGAATCAGCCCCAGCATTTT.

The chain carries TRBV7-3 and TRBJ2-3, with no clear D. The ends were cut back, 6 bases at V and 1 base at J, with 8 bases in the middle. Germline CDR1 and CDR2: SGHTA and FQGTGA. The CDR3 covers 13 residues. DNA of the CDR3: TGTGCCAGCAGGGCCTCAGGCACAGATACGCAGTATTTT. It encodes CASRASGTDTQYF.